The 20 T cell receptor beta chains reported below all come from one sample, sequenced in a study of cytomegalovirus exposure and HLA in healthy donors. Primers for the PCR totalled 60 Vbeta and 13 Jbeta. Measured with immunoSEQ multiplex PCR; TCRdb has only the in-frame clones, and not every one. The sample includes under 200,000 clones, 60% to 85% seen only once; the top ten take around 2.3%. Sequenced: PBMCs. The source is a man between 50 and 59 years old in good health and CMV-seropositive.

This clone was picked up one time. The genes are TRBV18 and TRBJ1-1, with TRBD1 as a possible D gene (5 bases). Trimming shortened V by 1 base and J by 4 bases, and 10 bases separated the two germline ends. CDR1 and CDR2 (germline): KGHSH, LQKENI. The CDR3 extends over 14 amino acids. For the CDR3, the DNA is TGTGCCAGCTCACCACGGGGCGAAGGCACTGAAGCTTTCTTT. Amino acid sequence: CASSPRGEGTEAFF.

This clone occurred a few times. The chain employs TRBV30 and TRBJ1-1; D not certain. CDR1 and CDR2 (germline): GTSNPN, SVGIG (reference sequence). V was cut by 2 bases and J by 4 bases, with 11 bases left in between. There are 13 residues in the CDR3. The DNA for the CDR3 is TGTGCCTGGAGTCGAGGGATCGGCACTGAAGCTTTCTTT. Its translation: CAWSRGIGTEAFF.

There are a few counts of this clone. The CDR3 spells CASSLVGRDREEKLFF. DNA of the CDR3: TGCGCCAGCAGCTTGGTCGGTCGGGACAGGGAAGAAAAACTGTTTTTT. This sequence joins TRBV5-1 and TRBJ1-4; TRBD1 matches at 9 bases. Per the germline V gene, CDR1 is SGHRS and CDR2 is YFSETQ. The CDR3 runs 16 residues. The V segment lost 0 bases and the J segment 8 bases; nucleotides outside the gene matches: 8.

This chain uses TRBV13 with TRBJ2-5; unclear D gene. CDR3 length: 12 amino acids. Germline V gives CDR1 PRHDT, CDR2 FYEKMQ (reference sequence). The ends were cut back, 5 bases at V and 2 bases at J, with 6 bases in the middle. CDR3 residues: CASSPSQETQYF. The CDR3, as DNA: TGTGCCAGCAGCCCTTCGCAAGAGACCCAGTACTTC.

The chain carries TRBV18 and TRBJ2-2; 11 nucleotides agree with TRBD2. Germline loops: CDR1 KGHSH, CDR2 LQKENI. This CDR3 comprises 17 residues. Trimming took 0 bases from V and 6 from J; bases not matched to a gene: 6. Written as DNA, the CDR3 is TGTGCCAGCTCACCACCGATGACTAGCGGGGAGTCCGGGGAGCTGTTTTTT. As protein: CASSPPMTSGESGELFF.

The chain joins TRBV6-6 to TRBJ2-7, with 9 bases fitting TRBD1. J was trimmed by 3 bases and V by 5 bases; bases with no gene match: 8. The V gene's germline CDR1 is MNHNY and CDR2 SVGAGI (reference sequence). The CDR3 has 15 residues. CDR3 amino acids: CASSTPGTGSYEQYF. The CDR3 nucleotides are TGTGCCAGCAGTACACCGGGGACAGGGAGCTACGAGCAGTACTTC.

This clone was seen only once. The chain links TRBV6-5 to TRBJ1-5; tentative D call: TRBD1 (6 bases). The CDR3 has 15 residues. The V end lost 7 bases, the J end lost 4 bases, and 17 bases lay between the germline ends. CDR1 is MNHEY, CDR2 SVGAGI, per germline. This chain's CDR3 is CASNDPGTSNQPQHF. CDR3 sequence (DNA): TGTGCCAGCAACGACCCCGGGACATCAAATCAGCCCCAGCATTTT.

V and J are TRBV19 and TRBJ1-5; D ambiguous. CDR1 LNHDA and CDR2 SQIVND come from the germline V gene (reference sequence). The V end was cut by 2 bases, the J end by 7 bases, with 9 bases between. The CDR3 sequence is 13 residues long. The CDR3 bases are TGTGCCAGTAGTATACAACTCTTCCAGCCCCAGCATTTT. Its translation is CASSIQLFQPQHF.

The J gene is TRBJ2-2, the V gene TRBV5-6; 7 bases map to TRBD1. Germline V gene lookup returns CDR1 SGHDT and CDR2 YYEEEE. J gave up 4 bases and V 2 bases, and 5 bases lay outside the gene matches. The CDR3 runs to 15 residues. CDR3 amino acids: CASSFQGVVTGELFF. DNA of the CDR3: TGTGCCAGCAGCTTCCAGGGGGTCGTCACCGGGGAGCTGTTTTTT.

V usage is TRBV4-1 and J usage is TRBJ1-2; 11 bases match TRBD1. CDR1 is MGHRA, CDR2 YSYEKL, per germline. The CDR3 spans 17 residues. Germline trimming cut 2 bases from V and 0 bases from J; bases unmatched to any gene: 5. The CDR3 DNA follows: TGCGCCAGCAGCCAAACGGACAGGGGGCACCCTAACTATGGCTACACCTTC. Amino acid sequence: CASSQTDRGHPNYGYTF.

In its sample, this clone was seen once. V usage is TRBV4-3 and J usage is TRBJ2-1; D is possibly TRBD2 (5 bases). Germline V CDR1 and CDR2: LGHNA, YSLEER. Trimming took off 0 bases at V and 9 bases at J, with 12 bases between the two ends. The CDR3 loop spans 14 amino acids. This CDR3 is CASSQEPSRTEQFF. CDR3 coding DNA: TGCGCCAGCAGCCAAGAGCCTAGCCGGACTGAGCAGTTCTTC.

The chain combines TRBV7-2 with TRBJ2-7; 8 bases match TRBD1. J lost 2 bases, V lost 3 bases, and 3 bases had no gene match. Germline values: CDR1 SGHTA, CDR2 FQGNSA. The CDR3 is 14 amino acids. This chain's CDR3 is CASSFDRGPYEQYF. CDR3 coding DNA: TGTGCCAGCAGCTTCGACAGGGGCCCCTACGAGCAGTACTTC.

This clone was counted between two and nine times. This chain joins TRBV9 and TRBJ2-1; D might be TRBD1 (5 bases). The CDR3 has 13 residues. The ends were cut back, 0 bases at V and 9 bases at J, with 10 bases in the middle. Germline-derived CDR1 and CDR2 are SGDLS and YYNGEE. The CDR3 protein is CASSVVAGAEQFF. CDR3 sequence (DNA): TGTGCCAGCAGCGTAGTCGCTGGGGCTGAGCAGTTCTTC.

This clone was detected once. The chain links TRBV19 to TRBJ1-6; 7 positions match TRBD1. The CDR3 is made up of 16 amino acids. The germline gives CDR1 LNHDA, CDR2 SQIVND (reference sequence). With 4 bases clipped from V and 6 bases from J, the junction kept 9 bases outside the gene matches. As DNA, the CDR3 is TGTGCCAGTAGTACCCAGGGACAGATAACTAATTCACCCCTCCACTTT. Translating gives CASSTQGQITNSPLHF.

V and J are TRBV7-7 and TRBJ1-3; D gene uncertain. The CDR3 totals 14 residues. Germline V gene sequence: CDR1 SSHAT, CDR2 FNYEAQ (reference sequence). Trimming took off 5 bases at V and 4 bases at J, with 12 bases between the two ends. The CDR3 DNA sequence: TGTGCCAGCAGCCCTAGACCGAGGGGAAACACCATATATTTT. This translates into CASSPRPRGNTIYF. The whole variable domain, remainder taken from reference TRBV7-7 and TRBJ1-3, is GAGVSQSPRYKVTKRGQDVTLRCDPISSHATLYWYQQALGQGPEFLTYFNYEAQPDKSGLPSDRFSAERPEGSISTLTIQRTEQRDSAMYRCASSPRPRGNTIYFGEGSWLTVV.

This chain uses TRBV27 with TRBJ2-7, with D tentatively TRBD1 (5 bases). Trimming pared 7 bases from V and 1 base from J, leaving 11 bases between. Germline CDR1 is MNHEY and CDR2 is SMNVEV (reference sequence). The CDR3 consists of 13 residues. CDR3 in amino acids: CASTPPGSYEQYF. As DNA, the CDR3 is TGTGCCAGCACCCCTCCAGGGTCCTACGAGCAGTACTTC.

This clone was seen just once. The chain recombines TRBV15 with TRBJ2-5; possibly TRBD2 for D (6 bases). CDR3 size: 14 residues. CDR1 and CDR2 (germline): LNHNV, YYDKDF (reference sequence). V lost 1 base to trimming and J lost 5 bases, with 11 bases between them. The CDR3: CATSRGEAGETQYF. The CDR3 coding sequence is TGTGCCACCAGCAGAGGGGAGGCAGGGGAGACCCAGTACTTC. Looking up the rest from reference TRBV15 and TRBJ2-5 gives the full variable domain: DAMVIQNPRYQVTQFGKPVTLSCSQTLNHNVMYWYQQKSSQAPKLLFHYYDKDFNNEADTPDNFQSRRPNTSFCFLDIRSPGLGDTAMYLCATSRGEAGETQYFGPGTRLLVL.

The chain links TRBV6-5 to TRBJ2-7; 7 bases map to TRBD1. From germline, CDR1 is MNHEY and CDR2 SVGAGI. The CDR3 spans 15 residues. V shed 0 bases, J shed 1 base, and the junction held 3 bases outside the gene matches. CDR3 residues: CASSYSEQGSYEQYF. CDR3 nucleotides: TGTGCCAGCAGTTACTCAGAACAGGGGTCCTACGAGCAGTACTTC.

The rearrangement joins TRBV7-3 to TRBJ2-7; 9 bases fit TRBD1. The V segment lost 0 bases and the J segment 2 bases; nucleotides outside the gene matches: 11. The CDR3 sequence is 18 residues long. Germline V CDR1 and CDR2: SGHTA, FQGTGA. The CDR3 loop reads CASSLTGQGKGLPYEQYF. The CDR3 nucleotides are TGTGCCAGCAGCTTAACGGGACAGGGAAAAGGGCTGCCCTACGAGCAGTACTTC.

This rearrangement joins TRBV6-1 to TRBJ2-1; 11 nucleotides match TRBD2. CDR3 length: 15 amino acids. CDR1 is MNHNS, CDR2 SASEGT, per germline. V was pared by 6 bases and J by 2 bases, with 3 bases of the junction left unmatched. This CDR3 reads CASSVAGGPYNEQFF. For the CDR3, the DNA is TGTGCCAGCAGCGTAGCGGGGGGGCCCTACAATGAGCAGTTCTTC.